The source of this T cell receptor (beta chain) is a study of blood T cell repertoires in COVID-19. Study-wide context: The samples span acute and convalescent COVID-19 from the United States, Italy and Spain. T cells, B-cell-depleted T cells, or PBMCs provided the cDNA or gDNA that served as material.

Methods used by the authors: Nucleated cell counts were estimated from reference gene primer amplification. Sequencing used immunoSEQ multiplex PCR; TCRdb keeps in-frame clones, though not all of them. The V and J calls and clone size come from that table; D and trimming were worked out from the DNA. The sample lists approximately 190,000 clones, about 93% seen once, with approximately 0.5% in the top ten. The sample taken for sequencing was peripheral blood. The TCR sequence derives from a man aged 50 to 59 with acute or convalescent COVID-19.

The CDR3 DNA follows: TGTGCCAGTAGTATATCGGGAGTGGCGACTGAGCAGTTCTTC. It codes for CASSISGVATEQFF. The chain links TRBV19 to TRBJ2-1; possible D gene TRBD2, 6 bases. From germline, CDR1 is LNHDA and CDR2 SQIVND (reference sequence). This CDR3 region has 14 residues. Trimming left V 2 bases short and J 9 bases short, with 14 bases between.